This entry is about one T cell receptor (beta chain). No antigen is known for it. This specimen belongs to a study of vaccination effects on CD4 cells after COVID-19. Study information: Participants completed two doses of the BNT162b2 or mRNA-1273 vaccine. Samples came from a couple of convalescent patients 16 days and one week before vaccination.

CD4+ T cell isolation took place after more than eight days of culture. It was between March and December 2020 that the person had a SARS-CoV-2 infection confirmed by PCR. Half the medium was swapped for IL-2 medium on days 3 and 7. Measured with immunoSEQ multiplex PCR; TCRdb has only the in-frame clones, and not every one. Here the sample spans about 46,000 clones, roughly 72% being singletons. Germline-derived CDR1 and CDR2 are GTSNPN and SVGIG (reference sequence). CDR3 length: 20 residues. V lost 4 bases, J lost 0 bases, and 28 bases lay in between. The starting material was CD4+ T cells from PBMCs cultured without peptide, obtained before COVID-19 vaccination. This rearrangement joins TRBV30 to TRBJ1-3, with no clear D. This clonotype originated in a human donor who had a prior SARS-CoV-2 infection. The CDR3 DNA reads TGTGCCTGGACCCCCATCCCCGCTGGACCGCCGATTTACTCTGGAAACACCATATATTTT. Residues: CAWTPIPAGPPIYSGNTIYF.